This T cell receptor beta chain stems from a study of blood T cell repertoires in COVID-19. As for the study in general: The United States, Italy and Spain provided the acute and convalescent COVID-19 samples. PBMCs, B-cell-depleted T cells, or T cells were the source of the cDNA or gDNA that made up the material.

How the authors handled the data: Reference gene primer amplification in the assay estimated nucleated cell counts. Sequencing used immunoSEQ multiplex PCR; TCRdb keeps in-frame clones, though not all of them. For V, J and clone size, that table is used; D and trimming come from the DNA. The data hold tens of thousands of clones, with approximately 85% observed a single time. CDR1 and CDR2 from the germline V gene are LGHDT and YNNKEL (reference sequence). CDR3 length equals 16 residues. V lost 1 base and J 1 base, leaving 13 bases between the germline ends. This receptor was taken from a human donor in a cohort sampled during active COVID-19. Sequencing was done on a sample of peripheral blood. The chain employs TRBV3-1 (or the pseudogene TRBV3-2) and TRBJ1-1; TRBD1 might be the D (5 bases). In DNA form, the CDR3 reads TGTGCCAGCAGCCAAGTGGGGGGTTATCCGAACACTGAAGCTTTCTTT. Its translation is CASSQVGGYPNTEAFF.